This T cell receptor beta chain was captured by sequencing in a study of human T cells and chemical hapten exposure. CDR1 is SGHRS and CDR2 is YFSETQ in the germline V gene. Trimming cost V 0 bases and J 8 bases, with 12 bases left between them. This CDR3 is built from 14 residues. This clonotype turned up a few times. The library tagged individual cDNA molecules with unique molecular identifiers. In the original processing: There were a median of around 97,000 TCRs per sample, with a range from about 23,224 to 690,600. TCRdb fed the RACE reads into MiXCR, producing one record per CDR3 protein. V and J calls and clone size were set by TCRdb, not the authors. The repertoire has some 77,000 distinct CDR3 sequences, approximately 8.1% of them found once; the top ten carry approximately 1.5%. Time point defined: healthy volunteer bleed at 6 weeks. The authors extracted total RNA from unfractionated whole blood.

This clonotype originated in a female donor in good health. Some clones in this sample may be carry-over from other donors' samples. The chain recombines TRBV5-1 with TRBJ2-1; D perhaps matches TRBD1 (6 bases). Sequenced sample: whole blood. CDR3 loop: CASSLDRAGDEQFF. In DNA form, the CDR3 reads TGCGCCAGCAGCTTGGACAGGGCGGGCGATGAGCAGTTCTTC.